Below are 10 T cell receptor beta chains sequenced from a single sample in a study of blood T cell repertoires in COVID-19. TCRdb keeps only in-frame clones here, not all; method: immunoSEQ multiplex PCR. The repertoire includes about 43,000 clones, roughly 90% of them detected once, and around 8.3% sits in the top ten. The sequencing sample was made of peripheral blood. The source of these receptors is a man in his 60s with active COVID-19.

The chain has TRBV7-3 and TRBJ2-3, with D perhaps TRBD2 (6 bases). Germline V gene data show CDR1 as SGHTA and CDR2 as FQGTGA. Between the trimmed V and J ends, which lost 5 bases and 2 bases, there was a span of 11 bases. The CDR3 is 14 residues long. CDR3 amino acids: CASSPGLLTDTQYF. In DNA, the CDR3 is TGTGCCAGCAGCCCGGGACTCCTCACAGATACGCAGTATTTT. The variable domain in full, with the rest retrieved from reference TRBV7-3 and TRBJ2-3, is GAGVSQTPSNKVTEKGKYVELRCDPISGHTALYWYRQSLGQGPEFLIYFQGTGAADDSGLPNDRFFAVRPEGSVSTLKIQRTERGDSAVYLCASSPGLLTDTQYFGPGTRLTVL.

V is TRBV29-1 and J is TRBJ2-1; 9 bases agree with TRBD1. V shed 7 bases, J shed 7 bases, and the junction held 11 bases outside the gene matches. CDR1 is SQVTM and CDR2 is ANQGSEA in the germline V gene. The CDR3 is 14 amino acids. Here the CDR3 reads CSAGGTGSPNEQFF. The CDR3 bases are TGCAGCGCTGGAGGGACAGGGAGCCCTAATGAGCAGTTCTTC.

The chain combines TRBV6-5 with TRBJ1-6; D is perhaps TRBD1 (6 bases). The germline V gene encodes CDR1 MNHEY and CDR2 SVGAGI. The length of the CDR3 is 15 residues. Trimming took 2 bases from V and 3 from J, leaving 8 bases between them. The CDR3 region has the DNA TGTGCCAGCAGTTACGGACAGAACTATAATTCACCCCTCCACTTT. Translation: CASSYGQNYNSPLHF.

The chain uses TRBV6-6 and TRBJ1-1; TRBD1 agrees at 9 bases. The V and J ends lost 7 bases and 5 bases, in that order; junction bases with no gene match: 14. Germline assignment: CDR1 MNHNY and CDR2 SVGAGI (reference sequence). This CDR3 spans 16 amino acids. In DNA form, the CDR3 reads TGTGCCAGCAACCCGGGACAGGGCCCCGGGAGTACTGAAGCTTTCTTT. This translates into CASNPGQGPGSTEAFF.

The chain links TRBV6-2 or TRBV6-3 to TRBJ2-3, with 9 nucleotides matching TRBD1. The length of the CDR3 is 15 residues. Germline CDR1 is MNHEY and CDR2 is SVGEGT. V was pared by 5 bases and J by 5 bases, with 8 bases of the junction left unmatched. The CDR3 coding sequence is TGTGCCAGCAGTAGACGGGACAGGGTTTTAGATACGCAGTATTTT. Protein sequence: CASSRRDRVLDTQYF.

The chain carries TRBV11-2 and TRBJ1-2; 9 positions match TRBD1. Trimming removed 3 bases from V and 4 bases from J; junction bases left unmatched: 6. CDR3 length: 15 amino acids. Germline V lookup: CDR1 SGHAT, CDR2 FQNNGV. The CDR3 protein is CASSFDRGSVYGYTF. In DNA, the CDR3 is TGTGCCAGCAGCTTCGACAGGGGGAGTGTCTATGGCTACACCTTC.

V and J are TRBV6-4 and TRBJ2-1; D possibly corresponds to TRBD2 (6 bases). Between the trimmed V and J ends, which lost 2 bases and 5 bases, there was a span of 13 bases. The CDR3 is made up of 15 amino acids. Germline CDR1 is MRHNA and CDR2 is SNTAGT. Here the CDR3 reads CASSDTPGLNNEQFF. The CDR3 coding sequence is TGTGCCAGCAGTGACACACCGGGACTCAACAATGAGCAGTTCTTC.

The genes are TRBV6-5 and TRBJ2-5; a possible D gene is TRBD2 (6 bases). CDR1 and CDR2 (germline): MNHEY, SVGAGI. V lost 4 bases, J lost 5 bases, and 20 bases lay in between. The CDR3 is 16 amino acids. The CDR3 coding sequence is TGTGCCAGCAGTTCATCACGGGGGAGGCTAGGGGAGACCCAGTACTTC. It codes for CASSSSRGRLGETQYF.

This rearrangement joins TRBV28 to TRBJ1-1; TRBD1 might be the D (6 bases). From germline, CDR1 is MDHEN and CDR2 SYDVKM. CDR3 length: 13 amino acids. V was pared by 6 bases and J by 1 base, with 9 bases between. The CDR3 region has the DNA TGTGCCAGCAGCCGACAGGAGAACACTGAAGCTTTCTTT. Translated: CASSRQENTEAFF.

Regarding this clone: A read error may produce the germline difference seen at one junction end. CDR3 region: CASTPRTGNSEAFF. The CDR3 DNA reads as TGTGCCAGCACACCAAGGACAGGGAACTCTGAAGCTTTCTTT. The rearrangement uses TRBV27 and TRBJ1-1; 8 bases agree with TRBD1. Germline V gives CDR1 MNHEY, CDR2 SMNVEV (reference sequence). The CDR3 is 14 residues long.